A selection of T cell receptor beta chains follows, all from one sample in a study of T-cell reconstitution after alpha-beta-depleted transplantation in children. TCRdb used MiXCR to reprocess the PCR reads, holding one entry per CDR3 protein. In the table there are around 300,000 distinct CDR3 sequences, roughly 21% of which are singletons. Sequencing used PBMCs, mostly from graft donor cells, obtained 180 days after TCRalphabeta/CD19-depleted stem cell transplant. These receptors came from a male patient younger than 18 who had a stem cell transplant for acute lymphoblastic leukemia, so the T cells may come from the graft donor. CDR3s include the opening cysteine and the closing phenylalanine or tryptophan. D genes are given only for firm matches. Where a row states a size, it is once, few, many or the class of an expanded clone; other rows omit it.

J: TRBJ2-1
D: TRBD2
V: TRBV14
size: .
CDR3: CASSQDILAGVRFF
DNA: TGTGCCAGCAGCCAAGATATACTAGCGGGAGTAAGGTTCTTC

J: TRBJ1-4
D: TRBD1
V: TRBV7-9
size: .
CDR3: CASSLQGAAEKLFF
DNA: TGTGCCAGCAGTTTACAGGGGGCGGCGGAAAAACTGTTTTTT

J: TRBJ1-2
D: .
V: TRBV29-1
size: few
CDR3: CSAPLRQAHPNYGYTF
DNA: TGCAGCGCCCCCTTAAGACAGGCCCACCCTAACTATGGCTACACCTTC

J: TRBJ2-3
D: TRBD1
V: TRBV27
size: .
CDR3: CASSSPRTGITDTQYF
DNA: TGTGCCAGCAGTTCCCCCCGGACAGGGATTACAGATACGCAGTATTTT

J: TRBJ2-4
D: TRBD1
V: TRBV5-1
size: few
CDR3: CASSAGTGVNIQYF
DNA: TGCGCCAGCAGCGCCGGGACAGGGGTAAACATTCAGTACTTC

J: TRBJ2-4
D: TRBD2
V: TRBV7-8
size: few
CDR3: CASSWASPSTSRKAKNIQYF
DNA: TGTGCCAGCAGCTGGGCATCCCCATCGACTAGCAGAAAAGCCAAAAACATTCAGTACTTC

J: TRBJ2-4
D: TRBD1
V: TRBV24-1
size: .
CDR3: CATSDPGQGNIQYF
DNA: TGTGCCACCAGTGATCCTGGACAGGGAAACATTCAGTACTTC

J: TRBJ1-1
D: .
V: TRBV29-1
size: .
CDR3: CSAEGLRGGTEAFF
DNA: TGCAGCGCCGAAGGGCTGCGGGGAGGGACTGAAGCTTTCTTT

J: TRBJ2-1
D: TRBD2
V: TRBV5-1
size: .
CDR3: CASSDGLAGSYEQFF
DNA: TGCGCCAGCAGCGATGGACTAGCGGGAAGTTATGAGCAGTTCTTC

J: TRBJ1-1
D: .
V: TRBV11-2
size: .
CDR3: CASSSRWNTEAFF
DNA: TGTGCCAGCAGCTCCCGATGGAACACTGAAGCTTTCTTT

J: TRBJ2-4
D: TRBD1
V: TRBV24-1
size: .
CDR3: CATSITGGQGIQYF
DNA: TGTGCCACCAGCATCACAGGGGGGCAGGGGATTCAGTACTTC

J: TRBJ2-1
D: TRBD1
V: TRBV7-8
size: .
CDR3: CASSLPRGLSYNEQFF
DNA: TGTGCCAGCAGCCTCCCCAGGGGGTTATCCTACAATGAGCAGTTCTTC

J: TRBJ2-2
D: TRBD2
V: TRBV29-1
size: .
CDR3: CSVTTSGSNTGELFF
DNA: TGCAGCGTGACCACTAGCGGAAGTAACACCGGGGAGCTGTTTTTT

J: TRBJ2-7
D: TRBD1
V: TRBV5-1
size: few
CDR3: CASTSPTGTYEQYF
DNA: TGCGCCAGCACCTCCCCGACAGGGACCTACGAGCAGTACTTC

J: TRBJ2-4
D: TRBD2
V: TRBV20-1
size: few
CDR3: CSATGLAGTLAKNIQYF
DNA: TGCAGTGCCACGGGACTAGCGGGAACCCTAGCCAAAAACATTCAGTACTTC

J: TRBJ2-3
D: .
V: TRBV20-1
size: few
CDR3: CSARKGGSTDTQYF
DNA: TGCAGTGCTAGGAAGGGGGGTAGCACAGATACGCAGTATTTT

J: TRBJ1-1
D: .
V: TRBV27
size: .
CDR3: CASSVWGGTEAFF
DNA: TGTGCCAGCAGTGTGTGGGGGGGCACTGAAGCTTTCTTT

J: TRBJ1-1
D: .
V: TRBV10-3
size: .
CDR3: CAISDPGRSGTAEAFF
DNA: TGTGCCATCAGTGATCCTGGTCGGTCCGGTACGGCTGAAGCTTTCTTT

J: TRBJ2-1
D: TRBD1
V: TRBV11-3
size: few
CDR3: CASSLGRQGAFDEQFF
DNA: TGTGCCAGCAGCTTAGGGCGACAGGGGGCTTTCGATGAGCAGTTCTTC

J: TRBJ2-7
D: .
V: TRBV5-5
size: many
CDR3: CASNEVDYEQYF
DNA: TGTGCCAGCAATGAGGTGGACTACGAGCAGTACTTC

J: TRBJ1-1
D: .
V: TRBV5-1
size: many
CDR3: CASSSLQGSEAFF
DNA: TGCGCCAGCAGTTCTTTACAGGGTTCTGAAGCTTTCTTT

J: TRBJ2-7
D: .
V: TRBV7-8
size: few
CDR3: CASSLHRDYEQYF
DNA: TGTGCCAGCAGCTTACACCGCGATTACGAGCAGTACTTC

J: TRBJ2-1
D: TRBD2
V: TRBV20-1
size: .
CDR3: CSATGTSPLSSYNEQFF
DNA: TGCAGTGCTACCGGGACTAGTCCTCTCAGCTCCTACAATGAGCAGTTCTTC

J: TRBJ2-6
D: .
V: TRBV7-9
size: .
CDR3: CGGGSGANVLTF
DNA: TGTGGAGGGGGATCTGGGGCCAACGTCCTGACTTTC

J: TRBJ2-3
D: TRBD2
V: TRBV7-8
size: .
CDR3: CASSLVTLAGLGTDTQYF
DNA: TGTGCCAGCAGCTTAGTCACCTTAGCGGGATTGGGCACAGATACGCAGTATTTT

J: TRBJ2-1
D: .
V: TRBV4-1
size: few
CDR3: CASSQDLSLSSYNEQFF
DNA: TGCGCCAGCAGCCAAGATTTATCGTTGAGCTCCTACAATGAGCAGTTCTTC

J: TRBJ2-7
D: TRBD2
V: TRBV20-1
size: .
CDR3: CSANILTSGYEQYF
DNA: TGCAGTGCTAACATACTGACTAGCGGATACGAGCAGTACTTC

J: TRBJ2-7
D: .
V: TRBV12-3/TRBV12-4
size: few
CDR3: CASSPRTDLTYEQYF
DNA: TGTGCCAGCAGTCCCCGGACCGACCTTACCTACGAGCAGTACTTC

J: TRBJ2-7
D: .
V: TRBV5-1
size: few
CDR3: CASSLKQVSYEQYF
DNA: TGCGCCAGCAGCCTAAAACAGGTGAGCTACGAGCAGTACTTC

J: TRBJ1-1
D: .
V: TRBV7-3
size: few
CDR3: CASSLKGRGGITTEAFF
DNA: TGTGCCAGCAGCTTAAAGGGTCGGGGAGGGATAACCACTGAAGCTTTCTTT

J: TRBJ2-7
D: .
V: TRBV12-3/TRBV12-4
size: few
CDR3: CASSFFRQEQYF
DNA: TGTGCCAGCAGTTTCTTCAGACAAGAGCAGTACTTC

J: TRBJ1-3
D: .
V: TRBV12-3/TRBV12-4
size: few
CDR3: CASTPWGGGGNTIYF
DNA: TGTGCCAGCACTCCCTGGGGGGGAGGTGGAAACACCATATATTTT

J: TRBJ2-7
D: .
V: TRBV12-3/TRBV12-4
size: many
CDR3: CASRDSLSYEQYF
DNA: TGTGCCAGCAGGGACAGTCTCTCCTACGAGCAGTACTTC

J: TRBJ1-5
D: .
V: TRBV15
size: .
CDR3: CATSSTGIDQPQHF
DNA: TGTGCCACCAGCAGTACCGGGATCGATCAGCCCCAGCATTTT

J: TRBJ2-2
D: .
V: TRBV20-1
size: .
CDR3: CSARAGAILTGELFF
DNA: TGCAGTGCTAGAGCCGGGGCTATTTTAACCGGGGAGCTGTTTTTT

J: TRBJ1-2
D: TRBD1
V: TRBV7-3
size: .
CDR3: CASRPPGGENYTF
DNA: TGTGCCAGCAGGCCCCCAGGGGGGGAAAACTACACCTTC

J: TRBJ2-1
D: .
V: TRBV27
size: .
CDR3: CASNRDRLAESYNEQFF
DNA: TGTGCCAGCAACAGGGATCGACTAGCCGAATCCTACAATGAGCAGTTCTTC

J: TRBJ1-2
D: .
V: TRBV5-1
size: .
CDR3: CASTGHPLNYGYTF
DNA: TGCGCCAGCACCGGACATCCGCTTAACTATGGCTACACCTTC

J: TRBJ1-1
D: .
V: TRBV24-1
size: few
CDR3: CATRGQSNTEAFF
DNA: TGTGCCACCAGAGGACAGTCGAACACTGAAGCTTTCTTT

J: TRBJ2-7
D: .
V: TRBV3-1
size: .
CDR3: CASSPRRSNEQYF
DNA: TGTGCCAGCAGCCCCCGTCGCAGCAACGAGCAGTACTTC

J: TRBJ2-5
D: .
V: TRBV13
size: .
CDR3: CASSKRQDVKETQYF
DNA: TGTGCCAGCAGCAAGAGACAGGACGTGAAAGAGACCCAGTACTTC

J: TRBJ2-4
D: .
V: TRBV11-2
size: .
CDR3: CASSLDTGSIQYF
DNA: TGTGCCAGCAGCTTAGATACTGGAAGCATTCAGTACTTC

J: TRBJ2-3
D: TRBD2
V: TRBV15
size: .
CDR3: CATSRDVAGGADTQYF
DNA: TGTGCCACCAGCAGAGATGTAGCGGGAGGGGCAGATACGCAGTATTTT

J: TRBJ2-5
D: .
V: TRBV7-9
size: few
CDR3: CASSLTYSGRTQYF
DNA: TGTGCCAGCAGCTTAACATATTCAGGGAGGACCCAGTACTTC

J: TRBJ2-3
D: TRBD2
V: TRBV4-1
size: .
CDR3: CASSQESLAGAGPRTDTQYF
DNA: TGCGCCAGCAGCCAAGAATCCCTAGCGGGAGCAGGTCCCCGCACAGATACGCAGTATTTT

J: TRBJ1-3
D: .
V: TRBV5-1
size: few
CDR3: CASSPSDSSTGNTIYF
DNA: TGCGCCAGCAGCCCTTCGGACTCTAGCACTGGAAACACCATATATTTT

J: TRBJ2-1
D: .
V: TRBV18
size: .
CDR3: CASSPRGSEVLINEQFF
DNA: TGTGCCAGCTCACCAAGAGGGAGCGAGGTTCTTATCAATGAGCAGTTCTTC

J: TRBJ2-1
D: .
V: TRBV7-8
size: few
CDR3: CASSHRRAFLYYNEQFF
DNA: TGTGCCAGCAGCCACCGGAGGGCGTTTCTTTATTACAATGAGCAGTTCTTC